This TCR beta chain was captured in a study of blood T cell repertoires in COVID-19. On the study more broadly: Italy, Spain and the United States were the sources of the convalescent and acute COVID-19 samples. Sources were T cells, B-cell-depleted T cells, or PBMCs; the material itself was cDNA or gDNA.

This clone was observed once. As originally analysed: Researchers report that nucleated cell counts were estimated from reference gene primer amplification. Some clones are missing from TCRdb's copy, which holds only in-frame ones; the method was immunoSEQ multiplex PCR. That table furnishes V, J and clone size, whereas the DNA furnished D and trimming. The data contain approximately 150,000 clones, around 90% of them singletons. CDR3 length: 13 residues. Germline assignment: CDR1 SGHTA and CDR2 FQGTGA. V was pared by 5 bases and J by 7 bases, with 9 bases between. This receptor was obtained from a woman in her forties or fifties with acute or convalescent COVID-19. The material sequenced was peripheral blood. The V call is TRBV7-3, the J call TRBJ1-6; D is undetermined. The CDR3 loop is CASSAQQNSPLHF. Written as DNA, the CDR3 is TGTGCCAGCAGCGCCCAACAAAATTCACCCCTCCACTTT.